The clone carrying this T cell receptor beta chain was recorded only once. Antigen specificity is unknown. The sample originates from a study of OX40 agonist ivuxolimab in advanced cancers. Study-level background: Under the entry rules, prior anti-PD-1, anti-PD-L1 or anti-CTLA-4 therapy was allowed, and approximately 40% had some.

Germline loops: CDR1 PRHDT, CDR2 FYEKMQ (reference sequence). The trim removed 4 bases at V and 2 bases at J, leaving 6 bases unmatched. This CDR3 is 15 amino acids long. Findings and caveats of the study: The antigen specificity of the peripheral T cells (those that were expanded) was not determined. Partial responders at 0.1-3.0 mg/kg had among the lowest clonal expansion.

The assay was immunoSEQ multiplex PCR, and TCRdb's table has in-frame clones only and misses some. The sample holds over 25,000 clones; 92% are singletons and the top ten take over 7.5%. This TCR was sampled from an adult with an advanced solid tumor such as melanoma, head and neck, liver or kidney cancer. V is TRBV13 and J is TRBJ2-7; 9 bases fit TRBD1. Sample: CD4+ or CD8+ T cells sorted from blood, taken in a trial of the OX40 agonist ivuxolimab. The CDR3 protein is CASSSDRGLTYEQYF. CDR3 DNA: TGTGCCAGCAGCTCGGACAGGGGTCTAACCTACGAGCAGTACTTC.